This entry concerns a single T cell receptor beta chain. The antigen remains unidentified. The data derive from a study of cytomegalovirus exposure and HLA in healthy donors. Background on the study: HLA-typed donors were the source of roughly 85 million unique TCRs held in an early data release.

While unrecorded immune exposures were likely, the donors were nominally healthy when sampled. Germline CDR1 SGHRS, CDR2 YFSETQ. The J segment lost 8 bases and the V segment lost 7 bases, leaving 11 bases of the junction unmatched. This CDR3 is 13 amino acids long. With 60 Vbeta and 13 Jbeta primers, the PCR was carried out. The repertoire was sequenced with immunoSEQ multiplex PCR; TCRdb's copy has only in-frame clones and lacks some. The sample has 130,000 to 150,000 clones; roughly four fifths are singletons. Study-level findings and limits: Most likely, a cluster of highly shared sequence variants arose as a sequencing artifact. Reports showed the classifier diagnosing cytomegalovirus status with high specificity and sensitivity.

The TCR comes from a man in his forties or fifties in good health and CMV-seropositive. This chain connects TRBV5-1 to TRBJ1-2; 7 bases are shared with TRBD1. The sequenced material came from PBMCs. CDR3 in amino acids: CASGEQGWDGYTF. The CDR3 DNA sequence: TGCGCCAGCGGAGAACAGGGGTGGGACGGCTACACCTTC.